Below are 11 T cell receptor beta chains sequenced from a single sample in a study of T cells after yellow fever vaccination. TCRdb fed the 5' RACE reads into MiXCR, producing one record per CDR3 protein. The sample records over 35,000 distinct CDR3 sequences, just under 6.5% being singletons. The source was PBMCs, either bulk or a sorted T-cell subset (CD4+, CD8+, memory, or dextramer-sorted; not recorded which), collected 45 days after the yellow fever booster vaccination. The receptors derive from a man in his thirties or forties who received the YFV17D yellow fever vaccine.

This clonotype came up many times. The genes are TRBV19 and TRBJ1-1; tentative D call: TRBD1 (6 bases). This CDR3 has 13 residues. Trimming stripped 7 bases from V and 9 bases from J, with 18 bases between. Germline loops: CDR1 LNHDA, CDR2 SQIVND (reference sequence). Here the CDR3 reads CASTLEQGRKAFF. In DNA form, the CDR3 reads TGTGCCAGTACCCTCGAGCAGGGGAGGAAAGCTTTCTTT. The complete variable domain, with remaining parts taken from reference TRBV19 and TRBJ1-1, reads DGGITQSPKYLFRKEGQNVTLSCEQNLNHDAMYWYRQDPGQGLRLIYYSQIVNDFQKGDIAEGYSVSREKKESFPLTVTSAQKNPTAFYLCASTLEQGRKAFFGQGTRLTVV.

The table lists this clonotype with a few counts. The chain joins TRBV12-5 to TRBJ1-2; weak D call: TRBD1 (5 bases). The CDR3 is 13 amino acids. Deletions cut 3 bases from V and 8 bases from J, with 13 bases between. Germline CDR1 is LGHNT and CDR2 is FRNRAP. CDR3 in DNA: TGTGCTAGTGGTTTAGCGATGGGGCTGGGCTACACCTTC. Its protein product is CASGLAMGLGYTF.

In nucleotides, the CDR3 is TGCAGTGTCCCGACTAGCGGGAGGCGGAATGAGCAGTTCTTC. This encodes CSVPTSGRRNEQFF. V gene TRBV20-1 combines with J gene TRBJ2-1; 13 bases line up with TRBD2. J gave up 7 bases and V 7 bases, and 7 bases lay outside the gene matches. Germline CDR1 is DFQATT and CDR2 is SNEGSKA (reference sequence). This CDR3 comprises 14 residues.

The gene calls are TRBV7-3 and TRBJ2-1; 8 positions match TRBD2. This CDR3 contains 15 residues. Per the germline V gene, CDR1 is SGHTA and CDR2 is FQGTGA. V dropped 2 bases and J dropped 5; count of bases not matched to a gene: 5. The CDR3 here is CASSLVAGGNNEQFF. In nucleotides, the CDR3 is TGTGCCAGCAGCTTAGTTGCGGGAGGAAACAATGAGCAGTTCTTC. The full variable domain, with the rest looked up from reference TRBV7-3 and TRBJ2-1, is GAGVSQTPSNKVTEKGKYVELRCDPISGHTALYWYRQSLGQGPEFLIYFQGTGAADDSGLPNDRFFAVRPEGSVSTLKIQRTERGDSAVYLCASSLVAGGNNEQFFGPGTRLTVL.

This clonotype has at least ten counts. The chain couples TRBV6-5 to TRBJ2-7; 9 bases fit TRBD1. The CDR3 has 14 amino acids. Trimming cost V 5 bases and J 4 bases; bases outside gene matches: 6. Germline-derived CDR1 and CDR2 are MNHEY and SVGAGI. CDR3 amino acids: CASSPGTGSYEQYF. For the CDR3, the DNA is TGTGCCAGCAGTCCCGGGACAGGGTCTTACGAGCAGTACTTC.

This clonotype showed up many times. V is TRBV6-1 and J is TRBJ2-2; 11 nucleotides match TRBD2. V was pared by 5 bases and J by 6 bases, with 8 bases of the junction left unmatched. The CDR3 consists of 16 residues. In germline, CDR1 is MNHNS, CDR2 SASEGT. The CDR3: CASSPRTSGFAGELFF. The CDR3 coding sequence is TGTGCCAGCAGTCCTAGGACTAGCGGGTTCGCCGGGGAGCTGTTTTTT.

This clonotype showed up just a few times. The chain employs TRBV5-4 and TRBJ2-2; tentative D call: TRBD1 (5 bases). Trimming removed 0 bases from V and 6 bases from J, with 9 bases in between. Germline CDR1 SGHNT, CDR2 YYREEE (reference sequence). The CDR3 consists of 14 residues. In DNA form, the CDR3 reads TGTGCCAGCAGCTTGGCCGCAGGGCCCGGGGAGCTGTTTTTT. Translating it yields CASSLAAGPGELFF. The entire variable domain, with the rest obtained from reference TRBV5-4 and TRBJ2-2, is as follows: ETGVTQSPTHLIKTRGQQVTLRCSSQSGHNTVSWYQQALGQGPQFIFQYYREEENGRGNFPPRFSGLQFPNYSSELNVNALELDDSALYLCASSLAAGPGELFFGEGSRLTVL.

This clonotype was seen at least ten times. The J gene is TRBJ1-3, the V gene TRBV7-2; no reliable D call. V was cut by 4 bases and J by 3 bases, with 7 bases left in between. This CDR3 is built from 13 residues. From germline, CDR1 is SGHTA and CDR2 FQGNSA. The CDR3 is CASSSTIGNTIYF. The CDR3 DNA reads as TGTGCCAGCAGCTCCACGATTGGAAACACCATATATTTT.

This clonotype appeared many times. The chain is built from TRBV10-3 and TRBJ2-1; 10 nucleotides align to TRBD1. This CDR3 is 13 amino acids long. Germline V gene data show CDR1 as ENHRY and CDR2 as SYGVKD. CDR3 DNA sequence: TGTGCAAAGCCGGGACAGGGGTCGGCTGAGCAGTTCTTC. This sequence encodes CAKPGQGSAEQFF.

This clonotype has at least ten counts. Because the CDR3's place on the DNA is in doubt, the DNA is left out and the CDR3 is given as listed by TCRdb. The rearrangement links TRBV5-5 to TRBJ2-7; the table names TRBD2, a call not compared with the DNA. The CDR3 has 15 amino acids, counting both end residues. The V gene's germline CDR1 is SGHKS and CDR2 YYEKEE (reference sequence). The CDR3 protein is CASSLAGVAGGSKYF.

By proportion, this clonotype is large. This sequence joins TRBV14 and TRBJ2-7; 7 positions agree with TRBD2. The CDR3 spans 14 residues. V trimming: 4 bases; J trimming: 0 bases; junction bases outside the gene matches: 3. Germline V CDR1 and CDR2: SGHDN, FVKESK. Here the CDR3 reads CASSRDYPSYEQYF. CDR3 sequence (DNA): TGTGCCAGCAGCCGGGACTACCCCTCCTACGAGCAGTACTTC.